These 2 T cell receptor beta chains originate from one sample sequenced in a study of blood T cell repertoires in COVID-19. Only in-frame clones appear in the TCRdb table, and some are missing; sequencing was by immunoSEQ multiplex PCR. Among 98,000 or so clones listed, around 85% were seen once. The sample consisted of peripheral blood. The source of these receptors is a woman older than 75 with active or convalescent COVID-19.

The chain employs TRBV19 and TRBJ2-1; possibly TRBD2 for D (5 bases). The CDR3 is 12 amino acids. Germline V CDR1 and CDR2: LNHDA, SQIVND (reference sequence). Deletions cut 1 base from V and 10 bases from J, with 8 bases between. Written as DNA, the CDR3 is TGTGCCAGTAGTATAGTCGGGGTCGAGCAGTTCTTC. It translates to CASSIVGVEQFF.

This clone was seen more than once but under ten times. The V gene is TRBV6-2 or TRBV6-3, the J gene TRBJ2-7; 8 bases agree with TRBD2. The CDR3 is 16 amino acids. CDR1 MNHEY and CDR2 SVGEGT come from the germline V gene. Trimming cost V 6 bases and J 6 bases; bases outside gene matches: 16. CDR3 in amino acids: CASSLRASGLASEQYF. The DNA of the CDR3 is TGTGCCAGCAGCCTGAGGGCTAGCGGGCTTGCCTCCGAGCAGTACTTC.